This T cell receptor beta chain was sequenced for a study of T cells in localized non-small cell lung cancer. With V trimmed by 7 bases and J by 2 bases, 6 bases remained unmatched. The CDR3 runs to 13 residues. Germline lookup yields CDR1 SQVTM and CDR2 ANQGSEA. Clones were read by immunoSEQ multiplex PCR, and TCRdb kept only the in-frame ones, dropping some. The sample shows approximately 88,000 clones, around 90% of them seen only once. The chain is built from TRBV29-1 and TRBJ2-3; 7 bases align to TRBD1. This TCR was sampled from a woman aged 40 to 75 with stage II squamous cell lung carcinoma. Specimen: PBMCs, collected before any cancer treatment. CDR3 bases: TGCAGCGCCCCGGACAGGTTCACAGATACGCAGTATTTT. Protein product: CSAPDRFTDTQYF.